This T cell receptor (beta chain) was documented in a study of regulatory T cells in long-lasting Graves disease (dated by TCRdb to about 2021). For the wider study: Antithyroid drugs had been taken for less than 3 months by newly diagnosed Graves' disease patients. Persistent Graves' disease patients were compared with newly diagnosed Graves' disease patients by peripheral blood TCR sequencing and RNA sequencing. The study was registered as a clinical trial and conducted in China. A total of roughly 33 samples were covered by TCR sequencing, comprising around 13 persistent and some 20 newly diagnosed Graves' disease patients. Study-level results and caveats: Peripheral blood alone was examined, since thyroid tissue, which constituted the primary lesion, could not be accessed. Sequencing and analysis were restricted to the TCR beta chain. TRBV28, TRBJ1-2 and TRBJ2-5 were preferentially used in persistent disease, while TRBV20-1 and TRBJ2-1 were favored in newly diagnosed disease. Persistent patients shared more public clonotypes among themselves (more than 2,500) than newly diagnosed patients did (approximately 870). The small sample size was acknowledged by the authors as a limitation that may reduce accuracy. Lower TCR Shannon entropy and fewer highly expanded clones were observed in persistent Graves' disease patients than in newly diagnosed patients, which suggested clonal expansion.

Library preparation employed multiplex PCR. TCRdb names Illumina HiSeq 4000 as the instrument used. TCR beta libraries were built with iRepertoire HTBI primers and Arm-PCR amplification of CDR3 regions. Before sequencing, the PCR products underwent gel purification. Regarding the original processing steps: Across samples, around 58 TRBV and roughly 15 TRBJ segments were identified and used for gene usage analysis of CDR3 amino acid clonotypes. COPE and FqMerger were used to merge filtered high-quality paired reads into contigs. BLAST was used to align contigs to IMGT TRBV, TRBD and TRBJ reference genes, and CDR3 was defined according to IMGT. Any clonotype with a frequency above 0.1% was counted as a highly expanded clone. Shannon entropy served as the measure of repertoire diversity, while the Gini coefficient captured V-J evenness. Clonotypes shared by more than one individual were considered public. Using fastp trimming at Q25 and MiXCR clonotype assembly, TCRdb reanalyzed the public sequencing data and kept in-frame beta chains. Every CDR3 protein is listed once, alongside the most common genes and DNA of its rows. TCRdb, not the authors, supplied the V and J calls. The sample profile shows about 330,000 distinct CDR3 sequences; about 17% of them were found once. Just over 20% of the sample is held by the ten biggest clonotypes.

This specimen's time point label, interpreted: newly diagnosed GD, antithyroid drugs for less than 3 months. RNA was extracted from PBMCs in TRIzol for both TCR sequencing and RNA sequencing. Graves' disease was diagnosed according to American Thyroid Association guidelines. Patients were recruited from an endocrinology department in Xi'an, China. Each patient gave approximately 10 milliliters of peripheral blood, collected in an EDTA anticoagulant tube. Ficoll Paque Plus density gradient separation was used to isolate PBMCs, and no further T cell sorting was performed. RNA quality was checked with an Agilent 2100 Bioanalyzer and agarose gel, and concentration with a NanoDrop 2000. The CDR3 runs 14 residues from the cysteine to the phenylalanine. Only CDR3 DNA is held: 42 bases, read in frame from base 1. CDR1 is given as MNHEY and CDR2 as SVGAGI, both from the germline V gene. The trim is 2 bases for V and 6 bases for J, with a gap of 13 bases between the germline ends.

This clonotype was detected many times. It has no known antigen specificity. Base qualities are not at hand, and no much larger clone is one base apart. The same sample was also used in a study of T cells in Graves' hyperthyroidism and ophthalmopathy. The second investigation adds: Graves' hyperthyroidism was defined as stable when no progression to ophthalmopathy occurred over 18 months of follow-up. The hyperthyroidism patients were between 18 and 65 years old and newly diagnosed, with a disease duration of less than 2 months. Exclusion was applied to patients with uncontrolled infections, other autoimmune diseases, pregnancy or lactation. Diagnoses were established on the basis of clinical symptoms, serum thyroxine and TRAb, thyroid ultrasound, and orbital computed tomography. The first round of RT-PCR for the TCR CDR3 was performed with the HTBI primer set and the Qiagen OneStep RT-PCR kit. Blood samples also contained most of the expanded thyroid clonotypes (frequency above 0.001), which suggests that blood repertoires may reflect thyroid immune responses. In cross-validation, a model built on a 13 V-J signature told ophthalmopathy apart from stable hyperthyroidism with less than 90% sensitivity and around 83% specificity, and in testing the same model reached 80%/75%. In validation, the model predicted progression to ophthalmopathy with over 65% sensitivity and less than 80% specificity, a median of around six months before onset. A discovery cohort of about 100 patients, roughly 43 with Graves' ophthalmopathy and approximately 60 with stable Graves' hyperthyroidism, was used to find distinguishing TCR V-J signatures. Prospective prediction of ophthalmopathy was tested in an independent validation cohort consisting of 18 hyperthyroidism patients and some 17 patients who later progressed to ophthalmopathy. The 100 or so discovery patients were divided at random into training and test sets in a 7:3 ratio. In addition, the study compared T-cell repertoires in thyroid tissue and in blood from six Graves' hyperthyroidism patients. After sampling, hyperthyroidism patients received methimazole starting at 30 mg daily, and ophthalmopathy patients received high-dose intravenous methylprednisolone. A second multiplex PCR round built the libraries, followed by size selection and purification. Sequencing of the libraries was done on an Illumina HiSeq2000 using paired-end 100 bp reads. SOAPnuke was used to process the raw data, throwing out any read that contained adapters or uncalled bases, had a mean Phred below 15, or lacked an exact constant-primer or identifier match. COPE v1.2.5 was used to merge the high-quality paired reads, and each unique nucleotide sequence was defined as a clonotype. Clonotypes were aligned to IMGT TRBV, TRBD and TRBJ reference segments using MiTCR v1.1. The analysis included only V-J combinations with a frequency above 0.0001, which together covered about 99% of the repertoires. A TCS score was defined as the ratio between F50 (clonal expansion) and ExV (chaos), using BLOSUM62-based TCRdist between CDR3 peptides within each V-J. Welch's t-statistics and random forest reduced roughly 530 V-J features to 13, which were used in a naive Bayes classifier (R e1071). No statistical method was used to set the sample size in advance, and investigators knew the group allocation. According to the paper, TCR Vbeta CDR3 sequencing was carried out on more than 120 peripheral blood samples, which came from about 45 ophthalmopathy, around 75 hyperthyroidism and approximately 17 progressor patients.

This TCR derives from a woman between 18 and 29 years old with Graves disease. Donor details come from another sample of the same person, matched by shared clones. The specimen comprised peripheral blood mononuclear cells (PBMCs), sampled at new diagnosis, from a patient treated with antithyroid drugs. The sequence links TRBV6-5 to TRBJ2-5; the D gene is tentatively TRBD1 or TRBD2, each matching 5 bases. The DNA sequence is TGTGCCAGCAGTTACGAGAGGGACGTGAAGACCCAGTACTTC. The translation is CASSYERDVKTQYF.